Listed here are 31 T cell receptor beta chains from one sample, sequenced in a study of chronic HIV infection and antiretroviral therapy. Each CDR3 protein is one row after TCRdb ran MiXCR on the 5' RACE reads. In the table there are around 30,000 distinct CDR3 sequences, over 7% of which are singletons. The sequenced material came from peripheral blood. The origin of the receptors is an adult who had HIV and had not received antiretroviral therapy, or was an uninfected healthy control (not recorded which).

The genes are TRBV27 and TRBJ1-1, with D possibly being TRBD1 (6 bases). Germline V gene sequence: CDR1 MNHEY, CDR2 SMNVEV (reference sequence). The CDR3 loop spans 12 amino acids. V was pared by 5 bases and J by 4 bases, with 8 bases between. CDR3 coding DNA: TGTGCCAGCAGTAAAGGGGGCACTGAAGCTTTCTTT. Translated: CASSKGGTEAFF.

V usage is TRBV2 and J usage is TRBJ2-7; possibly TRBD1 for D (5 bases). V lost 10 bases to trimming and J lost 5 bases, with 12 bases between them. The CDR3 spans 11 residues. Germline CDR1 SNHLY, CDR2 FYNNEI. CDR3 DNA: TGTGCCACCACATCCAGGGACGAGCAGTACTTC. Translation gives CATTSRDEQYF. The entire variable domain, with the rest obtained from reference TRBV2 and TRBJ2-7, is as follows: EPEVTQTPSHQVTQMGQEVILRCVPISNHLYFYWYRQILGQKVEFLVSFYNNEISEKSEIFDDQFSVERPDGSNFTLKIRSTKLEDSAMYFCATTSRDEQYFGPGTRLTVT.

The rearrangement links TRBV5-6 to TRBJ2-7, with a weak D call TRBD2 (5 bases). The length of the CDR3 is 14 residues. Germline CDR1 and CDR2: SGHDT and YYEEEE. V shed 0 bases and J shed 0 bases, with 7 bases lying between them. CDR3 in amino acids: CASSLGAGSYEQYF. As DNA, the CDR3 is TGTGCCAGCAGCTTGGGTGCGGGCTCCTACGAGCAGTACTTC.

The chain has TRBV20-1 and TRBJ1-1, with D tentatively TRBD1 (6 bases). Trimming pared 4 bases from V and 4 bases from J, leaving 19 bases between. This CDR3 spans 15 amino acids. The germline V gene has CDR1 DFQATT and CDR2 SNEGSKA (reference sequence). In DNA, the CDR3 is TGCAGTGCTATAGGCCCCCGGGGGGCTGGCACTGAAGCTTTCTTT. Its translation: CSAIGPRGAGTEAFF.

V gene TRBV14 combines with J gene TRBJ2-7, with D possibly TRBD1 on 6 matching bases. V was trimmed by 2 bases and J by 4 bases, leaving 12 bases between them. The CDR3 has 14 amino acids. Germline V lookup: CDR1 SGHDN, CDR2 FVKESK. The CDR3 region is CASSQYTGMYEQYF. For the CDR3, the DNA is TGTGCCAGCAGCCAATACACAGGGATGTACGAGCAGTACTTC.

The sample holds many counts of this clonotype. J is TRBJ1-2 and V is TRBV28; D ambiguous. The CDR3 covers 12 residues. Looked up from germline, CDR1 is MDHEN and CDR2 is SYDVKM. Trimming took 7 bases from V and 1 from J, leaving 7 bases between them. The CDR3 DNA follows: TGTGCCAGCACGAGGATTAACTATGGCTACACCTTC. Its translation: CASTRINYGYTF.

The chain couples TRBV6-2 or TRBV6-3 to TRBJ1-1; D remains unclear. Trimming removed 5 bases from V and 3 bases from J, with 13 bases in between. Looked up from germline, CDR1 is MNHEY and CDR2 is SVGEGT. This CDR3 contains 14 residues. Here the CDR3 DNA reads TGTGCCAGCAGTAAATCAGGCTTTTACACTGAAGCTTTCTTT. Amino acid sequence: CASSKSGFYTEAFF.

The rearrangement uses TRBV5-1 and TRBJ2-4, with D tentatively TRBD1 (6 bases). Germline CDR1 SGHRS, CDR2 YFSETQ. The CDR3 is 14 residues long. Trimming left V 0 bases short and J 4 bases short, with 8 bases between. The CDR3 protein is CASSLEDRKNIQYF. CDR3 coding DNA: TGCGCCAGCAGCTTGGAGGACAGAAAAAACATTCAGTACTTC.

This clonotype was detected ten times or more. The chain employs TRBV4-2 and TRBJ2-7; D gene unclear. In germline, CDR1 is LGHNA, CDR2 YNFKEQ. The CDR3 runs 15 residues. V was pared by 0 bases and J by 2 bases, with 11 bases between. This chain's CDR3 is CASSQEIDTTYEQYF. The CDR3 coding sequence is TGTGCCAGCAGCCAAGAGATCGACACTACCTACGAGCAGTACTTC.

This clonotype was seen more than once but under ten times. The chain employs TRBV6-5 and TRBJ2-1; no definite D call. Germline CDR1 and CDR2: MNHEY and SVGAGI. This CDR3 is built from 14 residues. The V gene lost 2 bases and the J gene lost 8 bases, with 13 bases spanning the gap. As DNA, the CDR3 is TGTGCCAGCAGTTACAACTTAATGTTGGATGAGCAGTTCTTC. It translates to CASSYNLMLDEQFF.

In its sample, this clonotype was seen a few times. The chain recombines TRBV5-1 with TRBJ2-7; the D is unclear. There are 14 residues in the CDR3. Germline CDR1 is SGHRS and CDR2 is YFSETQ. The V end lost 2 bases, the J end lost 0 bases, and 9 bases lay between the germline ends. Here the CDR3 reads CASSFGRSSYEQYF. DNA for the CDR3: TGCGCCAGCAGCTTCGGAAGGAGCTCCTACGAGCAGTACTTC.

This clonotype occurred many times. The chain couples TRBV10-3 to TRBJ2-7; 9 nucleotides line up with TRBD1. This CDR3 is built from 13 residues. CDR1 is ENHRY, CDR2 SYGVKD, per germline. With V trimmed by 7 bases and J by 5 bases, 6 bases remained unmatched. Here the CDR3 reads CAITGQGRDEQYF. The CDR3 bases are TGTGCCATCACGGGACAGGGTCGGGACGAGCAGTACTTC.

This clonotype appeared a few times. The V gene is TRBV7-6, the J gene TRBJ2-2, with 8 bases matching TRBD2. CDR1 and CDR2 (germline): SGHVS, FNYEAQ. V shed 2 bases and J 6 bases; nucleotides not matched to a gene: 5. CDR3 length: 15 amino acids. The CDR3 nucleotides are TGTGCCAGCAGCTTAAGCGGGAGTAGCTCCGGGGAGCTGTTTTTT. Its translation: CASSLSGSSSGELFF.

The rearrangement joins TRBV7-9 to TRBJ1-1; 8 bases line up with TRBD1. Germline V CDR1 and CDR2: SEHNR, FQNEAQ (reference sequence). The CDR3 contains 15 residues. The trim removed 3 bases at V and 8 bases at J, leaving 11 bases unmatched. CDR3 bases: TGTGCCAGCAGCTTTGTGGACAGGGCGGCGTTCGAAGCTTTCTTT. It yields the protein CASSFVDRAAFEAFF.

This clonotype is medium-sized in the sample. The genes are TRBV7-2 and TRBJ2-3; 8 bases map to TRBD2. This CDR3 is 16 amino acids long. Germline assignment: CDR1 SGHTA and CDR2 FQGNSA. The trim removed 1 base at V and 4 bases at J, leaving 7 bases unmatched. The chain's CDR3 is CASSLVAGGRPDTQYF. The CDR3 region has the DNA TGTGCCAGCAGCTTAGTTGCGGGAGGCCGGCCAGATACGCAGTATTTT.

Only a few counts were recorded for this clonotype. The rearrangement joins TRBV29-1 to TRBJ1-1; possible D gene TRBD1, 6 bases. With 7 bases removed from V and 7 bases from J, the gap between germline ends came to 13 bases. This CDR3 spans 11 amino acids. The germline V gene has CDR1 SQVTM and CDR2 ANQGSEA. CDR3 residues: CSAGQKFEAFF. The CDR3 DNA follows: TGCAGCGCCGGACAGAAGTTTGAAGCTTTCTTT.

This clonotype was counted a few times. The CDR3 DNA is TGTGCCAGCAGCTTATCAGCGGGTTCCTACGAGCAGTACTTC. Amino acids: CASSLSAGSYEQYF. The chain recombines TRBV7-6 with TRBJ2-7; possibly TRBD2 for D (6 bases). The CDR3 has 14 residues. Looked up from germline, CDR1 is SGHVS and CDR2 is FNYEAQ. V was shortened by 2 bases and J by 1 base, with 9 bases between the two germline ends.

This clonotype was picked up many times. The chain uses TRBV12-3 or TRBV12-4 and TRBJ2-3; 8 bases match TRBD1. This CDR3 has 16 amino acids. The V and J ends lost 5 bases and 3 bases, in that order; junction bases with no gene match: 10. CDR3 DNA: TGTGCCAGCAGTCCTAGGAGACAGGGGTTTACAGATACGCAGTATTTT. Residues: CASSPRRQGFTDTQYF.

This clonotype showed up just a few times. The DNA of the CDR3 is TGTGCCAGCAGCCAAGAATGGGGGGCTGAAGCTTTCTTT. Encoded protein: CASSQEWGAEAFF. V usage is TRBV4-2 and J usage is TRBJ1-1; tentative D call: TRBD1 (5 bases). Germline V CDR1 and CDR2: LGHNA, YNFKEQ. The CDR3 contains 13 residues. V was pared by 0 bases and J by 6 bases, with 8 bases between.

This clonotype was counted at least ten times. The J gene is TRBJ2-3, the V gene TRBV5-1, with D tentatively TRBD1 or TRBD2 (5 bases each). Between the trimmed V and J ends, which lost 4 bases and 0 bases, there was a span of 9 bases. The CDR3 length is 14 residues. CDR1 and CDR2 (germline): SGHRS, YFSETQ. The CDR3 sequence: CASSTRDSTDTQYF. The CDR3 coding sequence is TGCGCCAGCAGCACCCGGGACAGCACAGATACGCAGTATTTT.

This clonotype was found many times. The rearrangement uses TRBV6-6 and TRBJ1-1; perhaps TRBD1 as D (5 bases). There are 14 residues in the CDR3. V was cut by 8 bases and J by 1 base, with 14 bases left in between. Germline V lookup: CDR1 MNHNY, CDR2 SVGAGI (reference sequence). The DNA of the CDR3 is TGTGCCAGCCCCCGTGCGGGGGAGAACACTGAAGCTTTCTTT. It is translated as CASPRAGENTEAFF.

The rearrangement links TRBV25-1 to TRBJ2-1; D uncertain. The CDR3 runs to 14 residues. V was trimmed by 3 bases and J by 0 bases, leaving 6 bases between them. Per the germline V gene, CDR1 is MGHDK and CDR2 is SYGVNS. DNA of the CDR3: TGTGCCAGCAGTGACTCGGACTCCTACAATGAGCAGTTCTTC. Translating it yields CASSDSDSYNEQFF.

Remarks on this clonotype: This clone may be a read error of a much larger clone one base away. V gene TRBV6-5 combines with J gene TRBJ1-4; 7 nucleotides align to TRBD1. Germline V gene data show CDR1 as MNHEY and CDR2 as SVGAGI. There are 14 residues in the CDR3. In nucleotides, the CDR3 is TGTGCCAGCGGTTATGAGGGGGCCTCCGAAAAACTGTTTTTT. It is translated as CASGYEGASEKLFF.

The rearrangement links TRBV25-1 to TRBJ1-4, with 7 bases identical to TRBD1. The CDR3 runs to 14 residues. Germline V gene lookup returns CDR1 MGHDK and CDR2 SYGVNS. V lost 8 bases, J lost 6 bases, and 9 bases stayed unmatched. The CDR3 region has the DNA TGTGCCAGCTACGGGGGGACAGAGGATGAAAAACTGTTTTTT. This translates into CASYGGTEDEKLFF. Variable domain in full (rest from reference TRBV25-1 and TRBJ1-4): EADIYQTPRYLVIGTGKKITLECSQTMGHDKMYWYQQDPGMELHLIHYSYGVNSTEKGDLSSESTVSRIRTEHFPLTLESARPSHTSQYLCASYGGTEDEKLFFGSGTQLSVL.

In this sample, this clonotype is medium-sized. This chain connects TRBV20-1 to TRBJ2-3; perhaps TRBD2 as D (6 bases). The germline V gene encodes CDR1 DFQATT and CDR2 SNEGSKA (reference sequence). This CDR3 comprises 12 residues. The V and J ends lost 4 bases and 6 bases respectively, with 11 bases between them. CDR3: CSAKTGTDTQYF. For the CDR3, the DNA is TGCAGTGCTAAGACCGGGACTGATACGCAGTATTTT.

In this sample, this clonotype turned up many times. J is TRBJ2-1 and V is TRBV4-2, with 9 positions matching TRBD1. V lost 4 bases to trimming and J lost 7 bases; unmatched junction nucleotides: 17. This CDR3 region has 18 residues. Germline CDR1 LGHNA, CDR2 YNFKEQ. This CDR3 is CASSRRSTGGAGMNEQFF. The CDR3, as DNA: TGTGCCAGCAGCCGCAGATCTACAGGGGGCGCTGGTATGAATGAGCAGTTCTTC.

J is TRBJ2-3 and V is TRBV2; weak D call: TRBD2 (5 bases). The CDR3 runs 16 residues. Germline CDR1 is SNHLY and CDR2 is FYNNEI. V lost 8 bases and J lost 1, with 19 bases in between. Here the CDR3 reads CASLNRGWAGTDTQYF. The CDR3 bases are TGTGCCAGCCTAAATCGAGGGTGGGCGGGCACAGATACGCAGTATTTT.

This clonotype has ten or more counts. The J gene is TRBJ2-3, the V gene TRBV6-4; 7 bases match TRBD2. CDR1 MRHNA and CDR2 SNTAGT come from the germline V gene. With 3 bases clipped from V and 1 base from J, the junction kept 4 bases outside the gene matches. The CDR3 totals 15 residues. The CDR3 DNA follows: TGTGCCAGCAGTGAGTCGGCGGGAGGCACAGATACGCAGTATTTT. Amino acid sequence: CASSESAGGTDTQYF.

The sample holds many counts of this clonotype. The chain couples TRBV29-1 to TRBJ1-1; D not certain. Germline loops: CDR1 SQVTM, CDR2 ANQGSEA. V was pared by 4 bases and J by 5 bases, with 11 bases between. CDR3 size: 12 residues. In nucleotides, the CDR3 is TGCAGCGTTGTTGTCGGCGGAACTGAAGCTTTCTTT. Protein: CSVVVGGTEAFF.

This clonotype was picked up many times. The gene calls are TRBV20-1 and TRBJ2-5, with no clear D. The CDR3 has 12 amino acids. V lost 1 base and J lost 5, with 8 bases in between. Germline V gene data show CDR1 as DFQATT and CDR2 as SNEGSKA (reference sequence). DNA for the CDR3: TGCAGTGCTAGAGTAATGGGGGAGACCCAGTACTTC. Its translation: CSARVMGETQYF.

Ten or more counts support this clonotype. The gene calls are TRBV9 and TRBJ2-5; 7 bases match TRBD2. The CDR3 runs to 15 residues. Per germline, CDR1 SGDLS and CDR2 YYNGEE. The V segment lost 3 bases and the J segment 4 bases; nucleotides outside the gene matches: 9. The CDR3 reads CASSDVGAGLETQYF. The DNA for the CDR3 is TGTGCCAGCAGCGATGTGGGAGCGGGGCTAGAGACCCAGTACTTC. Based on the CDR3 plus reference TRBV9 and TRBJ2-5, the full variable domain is DSGVTQTPKHLITATGQRVTLRCSPRSGDLSVYWYQQSLDQGLQFLIQYYNGEERAKGNILERFSAQQFPDLHSELNLSSLELGDSALYFCASSDVGAGLETQYFGPGTRLLVL.